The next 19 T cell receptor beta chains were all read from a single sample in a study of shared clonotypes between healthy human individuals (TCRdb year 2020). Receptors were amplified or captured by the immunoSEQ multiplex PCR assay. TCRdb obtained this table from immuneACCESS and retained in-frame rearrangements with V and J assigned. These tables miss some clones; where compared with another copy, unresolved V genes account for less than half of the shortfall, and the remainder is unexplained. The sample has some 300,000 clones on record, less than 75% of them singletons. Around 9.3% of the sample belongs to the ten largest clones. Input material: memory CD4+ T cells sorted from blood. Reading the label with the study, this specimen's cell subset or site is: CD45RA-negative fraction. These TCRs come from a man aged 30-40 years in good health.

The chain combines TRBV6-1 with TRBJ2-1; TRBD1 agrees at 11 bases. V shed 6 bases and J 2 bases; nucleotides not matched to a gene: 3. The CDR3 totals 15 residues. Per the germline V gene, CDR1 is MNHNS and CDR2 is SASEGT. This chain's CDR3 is CASSRGQGAYNEQFF. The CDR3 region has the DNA TGTGCCAGCAGCCGGGGACAGGGGGCCTACAATGAGCAGTTCTTC.

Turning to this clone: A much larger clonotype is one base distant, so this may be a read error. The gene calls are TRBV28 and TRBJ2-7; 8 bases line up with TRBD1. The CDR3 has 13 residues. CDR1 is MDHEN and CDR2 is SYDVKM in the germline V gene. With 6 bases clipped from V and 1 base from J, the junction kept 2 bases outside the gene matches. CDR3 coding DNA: TGTGCCAGCAGCCGGGACAGGTCCTACGAGCAGTACTTC. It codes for CASSRDRSYEQYF.

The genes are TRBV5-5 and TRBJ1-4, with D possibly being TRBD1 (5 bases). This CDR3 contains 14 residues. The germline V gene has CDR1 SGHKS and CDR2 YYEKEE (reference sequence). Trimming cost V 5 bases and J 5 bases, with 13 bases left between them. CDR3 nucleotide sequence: TGTGCCAGCAGGACCCAGGGTAGCAATGAAAAACTGTTTTTT. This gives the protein CASRTQGSNEKLFF.

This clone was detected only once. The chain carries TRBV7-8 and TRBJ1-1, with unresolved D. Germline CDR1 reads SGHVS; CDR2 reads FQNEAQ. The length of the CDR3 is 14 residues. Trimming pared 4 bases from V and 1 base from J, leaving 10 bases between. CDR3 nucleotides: TGTGCCAGCAGCTCACGGGGAGGGAACACTGAAGCTTTCTTT. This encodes CASSSRGGNTEAFF.

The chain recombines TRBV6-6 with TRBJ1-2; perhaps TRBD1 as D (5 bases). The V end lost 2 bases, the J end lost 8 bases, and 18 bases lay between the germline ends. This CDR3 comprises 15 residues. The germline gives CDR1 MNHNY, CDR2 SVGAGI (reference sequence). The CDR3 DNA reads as TGTGCCAGCAGTTACGCCGACAGCCCTGTGCGCGGCTACACCTTC. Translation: CASSYADSPVRGYTF.

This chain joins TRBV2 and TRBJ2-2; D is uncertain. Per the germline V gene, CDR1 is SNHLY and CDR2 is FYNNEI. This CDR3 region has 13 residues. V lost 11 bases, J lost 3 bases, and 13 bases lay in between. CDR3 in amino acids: CAGRVLDTGELFF. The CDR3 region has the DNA TGTGCCGGTAGAGTTCTGGACACCGGGGAGCTGTTTTTT.

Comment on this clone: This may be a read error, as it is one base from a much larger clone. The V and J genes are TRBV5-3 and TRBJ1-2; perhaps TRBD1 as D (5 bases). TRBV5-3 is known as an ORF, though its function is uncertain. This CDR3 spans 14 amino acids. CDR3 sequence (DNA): TGTGCCAGAAGCTCCTTGACAGCTTCCTATGGCTGCACCTTC. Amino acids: CARSSLTASYGCTF.

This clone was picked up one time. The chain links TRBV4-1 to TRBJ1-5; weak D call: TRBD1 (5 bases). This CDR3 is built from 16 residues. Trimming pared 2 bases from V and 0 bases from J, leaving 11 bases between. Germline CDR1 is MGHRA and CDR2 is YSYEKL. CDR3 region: CASSQTPRGSNQPQHF. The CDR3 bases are TGCGCCAGCAGCCAAACCCCGAGGGGTAGCAATCAGCCCCAGCATTTT.

In nucleotides, the CDR3 is TGTGCCACCAAACAGGGGTTCAACGAGCAGTACTTC. Translating it yields CATKQGFNEQYF. The chain carries TRBV6-1 and TRBJ2-7; 7 bases align to TRBD1. With 10 bases clipped from V and 5 bases from J, the junction kept 8 bases outside the gene matches. The CDR3 has 12 residues. The germline V gene encodes CDR1 MNHNS and CDR2 SASEGT.

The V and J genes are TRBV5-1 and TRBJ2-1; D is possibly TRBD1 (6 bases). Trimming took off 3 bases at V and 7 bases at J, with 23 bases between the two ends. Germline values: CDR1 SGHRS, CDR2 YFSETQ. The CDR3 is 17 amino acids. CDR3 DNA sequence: TGCGCCAGCAGCTCATTACAGGGTCGTAGGGTACTAAATGAGCAGTTCTTC. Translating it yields CASSSLQGRRVLNEQFF.

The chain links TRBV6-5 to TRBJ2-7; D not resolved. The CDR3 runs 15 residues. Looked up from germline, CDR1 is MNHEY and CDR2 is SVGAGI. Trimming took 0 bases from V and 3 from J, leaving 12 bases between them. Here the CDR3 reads CASSYSGIGIYEQYF. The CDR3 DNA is TGTGCCAGCAGTTACTCAGGGATAGGGATCTACGAGCAGTACTTC.

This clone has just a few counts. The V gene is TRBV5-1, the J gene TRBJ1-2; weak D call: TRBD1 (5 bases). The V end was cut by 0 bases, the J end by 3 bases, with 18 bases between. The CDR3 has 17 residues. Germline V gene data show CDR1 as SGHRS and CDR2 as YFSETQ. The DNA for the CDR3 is TGCGCCAGCAGCTTGGGACCAACCGGGACCAAGGACTATGGCTACACCTTC. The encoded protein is CASSLGPTGTKDYGYTF.

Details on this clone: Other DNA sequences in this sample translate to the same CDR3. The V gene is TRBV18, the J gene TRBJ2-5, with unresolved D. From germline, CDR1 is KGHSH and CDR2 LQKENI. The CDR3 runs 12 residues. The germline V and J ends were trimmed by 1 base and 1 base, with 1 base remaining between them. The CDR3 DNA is TGTGCCAGCTCACCACTCCAAGAGACCCAGTACTTC. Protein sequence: CASSPLQETQYF.

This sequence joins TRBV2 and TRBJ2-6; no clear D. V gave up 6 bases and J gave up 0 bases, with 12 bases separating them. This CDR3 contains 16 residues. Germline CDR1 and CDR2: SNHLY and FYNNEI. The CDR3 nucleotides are TGTGCCAGCAGGATAACAGAGAGCTCTGGGGCCAACGTCCTGACTTTC. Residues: CASRITESSGANVLTF.

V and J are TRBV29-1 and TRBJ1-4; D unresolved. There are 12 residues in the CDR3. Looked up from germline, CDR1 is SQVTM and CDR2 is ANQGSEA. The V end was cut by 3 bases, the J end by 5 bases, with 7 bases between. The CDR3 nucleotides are TGCAGCGTTGAGGTGCCAAATGAAAAACTGTTTTTT. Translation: CSVEVPNEKLFF.

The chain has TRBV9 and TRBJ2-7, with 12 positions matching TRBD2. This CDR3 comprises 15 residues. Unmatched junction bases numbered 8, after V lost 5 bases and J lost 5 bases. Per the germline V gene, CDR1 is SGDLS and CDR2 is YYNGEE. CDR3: CASSLEGLAGHEQYF. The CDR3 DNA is TGTGCCAGCAGTCTAGAAGGACTAGCGGGACACGAGCAGTACTTC. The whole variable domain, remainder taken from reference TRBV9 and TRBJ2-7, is DSGVTQTPKHLITATGQRVTLRCSPRSGDLSVYWYQQSLDQGLQFLIQYYNGEERAKGNILERFSAQQFPDLHSELNLSSLELGDSALYFCASSLEGLAGHEQYFGPGTRLTVT.

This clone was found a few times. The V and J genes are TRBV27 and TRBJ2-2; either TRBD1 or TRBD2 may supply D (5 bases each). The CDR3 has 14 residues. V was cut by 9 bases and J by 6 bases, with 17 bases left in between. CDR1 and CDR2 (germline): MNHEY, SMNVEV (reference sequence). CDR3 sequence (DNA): TGTGCCAGTACTCCCCGAGGGGTGGCCGGGGAGCTGTTTTTT. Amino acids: CASTPRGVAGELFF.

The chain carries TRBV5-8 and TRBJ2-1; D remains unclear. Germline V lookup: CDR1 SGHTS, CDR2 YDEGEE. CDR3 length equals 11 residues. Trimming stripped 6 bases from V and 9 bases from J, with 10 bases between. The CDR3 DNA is TGTGCCAGCAACCTGGACCTTGAGCAGTTCTTC. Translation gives CASNLDLEQFF.

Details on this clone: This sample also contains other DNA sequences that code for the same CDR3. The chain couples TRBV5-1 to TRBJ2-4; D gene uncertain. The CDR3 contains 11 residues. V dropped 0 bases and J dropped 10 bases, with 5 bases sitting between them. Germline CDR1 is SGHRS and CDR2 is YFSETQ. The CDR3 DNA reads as TGCGCCAGCAGCTTGGCCGGTATTCAGTACTTC. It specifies CASSLAGIQYF.